This is a list of T cell receptor beta chains from one sample in a study of spatial heterogeneity in lung cancer. One entry per CDR3 protein results from TCRdb running MiXCR on the 5' RACE reads. The profile shows about 45,000 distinct CDR3 sequences, about 6.8% of them singletons. This specimen was PBMCs, taken at surgery. The origin of the receptors is a female donor with early-stage non-small cell lung cancer. Each CDR3 is given with its conserved first and last residue. The D gene is left open where the match is weak. Size tells how often a clone was seen (once, few, many) or the class of an expanded clone, and some rows leave it out.

>few|TRBJ2-7|-|TRBV28
CASSLRPGTYEQYF
TGTGCCAGCAGTTTACGGCCGGGAACCTACGAGCAGTACTTC
>-|TRBJ1-5|-|TRBV3-1
CASSRSEGGGNQPQHF
TGTGCCAGCAGCCGCAGTGAGGGGGGAGGCAATCAGCCCCAGCATTTT
>-|TRBJ2-7|-|TRBV7-6
CASSYGTGSESYEQYF
TGTGCCAGCAGCTACGGTACAGGGAGTGAGTCCTACGAGCAGTACTTC
>-|TRBJ1-1|-|TRBV20-1
CSARGRGRNTEAFF
TGCAGTGCTAGAGGGAGGGGACGGAACACTGAAGCTTTCTTT
>many|TRBJ2-3|TRBD2|TRBV4-1
CASSPRGASGGEDTQYF
TGCGCCAGCAGCCCACGAGGGGCCAGCGGGGGTGAAGATACGCAGTATTTT
>few|TRBJ1-1|-|TRBV7-9
CASSPQGLRGTEAFF
TGTGCCAGCAGCCCCCAGGGGTTACGGGGCACTGAAGCTTTCTTT
>many|TRBJ2-7|-|TRBV14
CASSHTDSYEQYF
TGTGCCAGCAGCCACACCGACTCCTACGAGCAGTACTTC
>many|TRBJ2-2|-|TRBV5-4
CASSLAAPANTGELFF
TGTGCCAGCAGCTTGGCGGCACCCGCGAACACCGGGGAGCTGTTTTTT
>many|TRBJ1-2|TRBD1|TRBV7-6
CASSPDRVGYTF
TGTGCCAGCAGCCCAGACAGGGTTGGCTACACCTTC
>many|TRBJ2-3|-|TRBV20-1
CSARGTPVPDTQYF
TGCAGTGCTAGAGGGACCCCTGTGCCAGATACGCAGTATTTT
>many|TRBJ2-1|-|TRBV12-3/TRBV12-4
CASSLAELNEQFF
TGTGCCAGCAGTTTAGCGGAACTTAATGAGCAGTTCTTC
>many|TRBJ1-5|-|TRBV28
CASSSGLHQPQHF
TGTGCCAGCAGTTCGGGACTCCATCAGCCCCAGCATTTT
>many|TRBJ1-5|-|TRBV4-1
CASSPGLGGGSNQPQHF
TGCGCCAGCAGCCCAGGATTGGGGGGCGGAAGCAATCAGCCCCAGCATTTT
>many|TRBJ2-7|-|TRBV6-1
CASSEQGRYEQYF
TGTGCCAGCAGTGAACAGGGCCGCTACGAGCAGTACTTC
>few|TRBJ1-1|TRBD1|TRBV29-1
CSVNRGLNTEAFF
TGCAGCGTGAACAGGGGGCTAAACACTGAAGCTTTCTTT
>many|TRBJ2-3|TRBD2|TRBV4-1
CASSQEPAGGSGDTQYF
TGCGCCAGCAGCCAAGAACCAGCGGGGGGTTCAGGAGATACGCAGTATTTT
>many|TRBJ2-5|-|TRBV10-2
CASTGGETQYF
TGCGCCAGCACGGGTGGGGAGACCCAGTACTTC
>many|TRBJ1-5|-|TRBV7-2
CASSLDGEFNQPQHF
TGTGCCAGCAGCTTGGATGGGGAATTCAATCAGCCCCAGCATTTT
>many|TRBJ2-7|-|TRBV20-1
CSAKRRDTSSYEQYF
TGCAGTGCAAAGCGCCGGGACACCAGCTCCTACGAGCAGTACTTC
>many|TRBJ1-5|TRBD1|TRBV6-1
CASSERLTGGRQPQHF
TGTGCCAGCAGTGAACGTCTGACAGGGGGCAGACAGCCCCAGCATTTT
>-|TRBJ2-3|TRBD2|TRBV25-1
CASSAAGGRVTDTQYF
TGTGCCAGCAGTGCTGCCGGGGGGAGAGTCACAGATACGCAGTATTTT
>many|TRBJ1-2|-|TRBV4-1
CASSQGGFSYGYTF
TGCGCCAGCAGCCAAGGCGGGTTTTCCTATGGCTACACCTTC
>-|TRBJ2-2|TRBD1|TRBV7-9
CASSQGVATNTGELFF
TGTGCCAGCAGCCAGGGGGTGGCGACGAACACCGGGGAGCTGTTTTTT
>few|TRBJ2-1|TRBD2|TRBV20-1
CSARASGESNEQFF
TGCAGTGCTAGAGCTAGCGGGGAGAGCAATGAGCAGTTCTTC
>few|TRBJ2-2|-|TRBV12-3/TRBV12-4
CASSFGAPTGELFF
TGTGCCAGCAGTTTTGGGGCCCCAACCGGGGAGCTGTTTTTT
>few|TRBJ2-3|-|TRBV28
CASTKLADTQYF
TGTGCCAGCACTAAATTAGCCGATACGCAGTATTTT
>-|TRBJ2-5|TRBD1|TRBV7-9
CASRPKTGGADHETQYF
TGTGCCAGCAGACCCAAGACAGGGGGCGCGGATCATGAGACCCAGTACTTC
>-|TRBJ2-7|-|TRBV15
CVTSRVSRLTYEQYF
TGTGTCACCAGCAGAGTATCCAGGCTGACCTACGAGCAGTACTTC
>many|TRBJ1-3|-|TRBV7-2
CASSLVAGRNTIYF
TGTGCCAGCAGCTTAGTTGCAGGAAGAAACACCATATATTTT
>-|TRBJ2-1|TRBD2|TRBV7-2
CASSPEGLALNEQFF
TGTGCCAGCAGCCCAGAGGGACTAGCTCTCAATGAGCAGTTCTTC
>many|TRBJ1-2|-|TRBV14
CASSMAHWDGYTF
TGTGCCAGCAGCATGGCTCATTGGGACGGCTACACCTTC
>many|TRBJ1-1|TRBD1|TRBV7-9
CASSFKTGGTSNTEAFF
TGTGCCAGCAGCTTTAAAACAGGGGGCACCTCCAACACTGAAGCTTTCTTT
>many|TRBJ2-7|-|TRBV20-1
CSARAFFEQYF
TGCAGTGCTAGAGCTTTCTTCGAGCAGTACTTC
>-|TRBJ2-6|-|TRBV6-2/TRBV6-3
CASTLTGLPPGANVLTF
TGTGCCAGCACCCTGACGGGGCTTCCTCCTGGGGCCAACGTCCTGACTTTC
>few|TRBJ2-3|-|TRBV20-1
CSARWGGAADTQYF
TGCAGTGCTAGATGGGGAGGAGCGGCAGATACGCAGTATTTT
>few|TRBJ1-2|-|TRBV3-1
CASSTGNYGYTF
TGTGCCAGCAGTACCGGAAACTATGGCTACACCTTC
>-|TRBJ2-6|-|TRBV18
CASSSTQSSGANVLTF
TGTGCCAGCTCATCAACCCAATCCTCTGGGGCCAACGTCCTGACTTTC
>many|TRBJ1-6|-|TRBV7-2
CASSLLGVRNSPLHF
TGTGCCAGCAGCTTATTAGGTGTGAGGAATTCACCCCTCCACTTT
>many|TRBJ1-6|-|TRBV20-1
CSAMQGSGPLHF
TGCAGTGCCATGCAGGGGTCGGGACCCCTCCACTTT
>-|TRBJ1-5|-|TRBV6-5
CASSYSRTAPSQHF
TGTGCCAGCAGTTACTCCCGCACCGCCCCTTCCCAGCATTTT
>many|TRBJ2-3|-|TRBV7-2
CASSLQPMPDTQYF
TGTGCCAGCAGCTTACAACCGATGCCAGATACGCAGTATTTT
>many|TRBJ2-1|-|TRBV4-3
CASSQGRNNEQFF
TGCGCCAGCAGCCAAGGCAGGAACAATGAGCAGTTCTTC